Listed below are T cell receptor beta chains from one sample, sequenced in a study of identifying expanded T cells in peripheral blood. Assay used: immunoSEQ multiplex PCR; TCRdb lists only in-frame clones, some missing. The data contain tens of thousands of clones, roughly 84% of them singletons. The sequenced material came from blood. Receptors were obtained from a person between 18 and 75 years old in good health. CDR3s include the opening cysteine and the closing phenylalanine or tryptophan. The D gene is left open where the match is weak. Clone size appears in some rows only: once, few, many, or a class for an expanded clone.

d_call: -
clone_size: -
v_call: TRBV18
j_call: TRBJ1-1
cdr3_aa: CASSLLEGAPLGSTEAFF
cdr3_nt: TGTGCCAGCTCACTTCTGGAAGGGGCGCCGTTAGGGAGCACTGAAGCTTTCTTT

d_call: -
clone_size: -
v_call: TRBV6-5
j_call: TRBJ1-6
cdr3_aa: CASSYSHIGSPLHF
cdr3_nt: TGTGCCAGCAGTTACTCGCATATCGGTTCACCCCTCCACTTT

d_call: -
clone_size: -
v_call: TRBV10-3
j_call: TRBJ2-7
cdr3_aa: CAISEIEEQYF
cdr3_nt: TGTGCCATCAGTGAGATCGAGGAGCAGTACTTC

d_call: -
clone_size: -
v_call: TRBV18
j_call: TRBJ2-7
cdr3_aa: CASSPLGSSHEQYF
cdr3_nt: TGTGCCAGCTCACCACTAGGCTCAAGCCACGAGCAGTACTTC

d_call: -
clone_size: -
v_call: TRBV6-5
j_call: TRBJ2-3
cdr3_aa: CASSHGQETDTQYF
cdr3_nt: TGTGCCAGCAGTCACGGTCAGGAAACAGATACGCAGTATTTT

d_call: TRBD1
clone_size: once
v_call: TRBV2
j_call: TRBJ1-1
cdr3_aa: CASNSDRGSTEAFF
cdr3_nt: TGTGCCAGCAACTCTGACAGGGGGAGCACTGAAGCTTTCTTT

d_call: -
clone_size: -
v_call: TRBV6-5
j_call: TRBJ1-1
cdr3_aa: CASSYAAGADEAFF
cdr3_nt: TGTGCCAGCAGTTACGCGGCAGGAGCTGATGAAGCTTTCTTT

d_call: TRBD1
clone_size: -
v_call: TRBV18
j_call: TRBJ2-4
cdr3_aa: CASSPRQGEKNIQYF
cdr3_nt: TGTGCCAGCTCACCCAGACAGGGGGAGAAAAACATTCAGTACTTC

d_call: -
clone_size: -
v_call: TRBV7-2
j_call: TRBJ1-6
cdr3_aa: CASSSERGLNSPLHF
cdr3_nt: TGTGCCAGCAGCTCAGAAAGGGGTCTGAATTCACCCCTCCACTTT

d_call: -
clone_size: -
v_call: TRBV4-1
j_call: TRBJ2-5
cdr3_aa: CASSQANEVKTQYF
cdr3_nt: TGCGCCAGCAGCCAAGCTAACGAGGTAAAGACCCAGTACTTC

d_call: TRBD2
clone_size: -
v_call: TRBV7-9
j_call: TRBJ2-7
cdr3_aa: CASSYSGGLNYEQYF
cdr3_nt: TGTGCCAGCAGCTATAGCGGGGGCCTCAACTACGAGCAGTACTTC

d_call: -
clone_size: -
v_call: TRBV6-4
j_call: TRBJ1-3
cdr3_aa: CASSPFSGNTIYF
cdr3_nt: TGTGCCAGCAGCCCCTTCTCTGGAAACACCATATATTTT

d_call: -
clone_size: once
v_call: TRBV27
j_call: TRBJ1-2
cdr3_aa: CASSFTGTSFPYGYTF
cdr3_nt: TGTGCCAGCAGTTTTACCGGGACAAGTTTTCCGTATGGCTACACCTTC

d_call: -
clone_size: -
v_call: TRBV7-9
j_call: TRBJ2-7
cdr3_aa: CASSSSFYEQYF
cdr3_nt: TGTGCCAGCAGCTCCTCCTTCTACGAGCAGTACTTC

d_call: -
clone_size: -
v_call: TRBV5-1
j_call: TRBJ2-5
cdr3_aa: CASSFGAGETQYF
cdr3_nt: TGCGCCAGCAGCTTTGGGGCAGGAGAGACCCAGTACTTC

d_call: -
clone_size: -
v_call: TRBV11-2
j_call: TRBJ2-5
cdr3_aa: CASSLTRGETQYF
cdr3_nt: TGTGCCAGCAGCTTGACAAGAGGGGAGACCCAGTACTTC

d_call: -
clone_size: -
v_call: TRBV7-2
j_call: TRBJ2-3
cdr3_aa: CASSSTRSFVTDTQYF
cdr3_nt: TGTGCCAGCAGCTCCACCAGGTCGTTTGTCACAGATACGCAGTATTTT

d_call: -
clone_size: -
v_call: TRBV5-5
j_call: TRBJ2-7
cdr3_aa: CASSSGRGASEQYF
cdr3_nt: TGTGCCAGCAGCTCCGGTAGGGGCGCGTCCGAGCAGTACTTC

d_call: -
clone_size: -
v_call: TRBV5-1
j_call: TRBJ2-1
cdr3_aa: CASSLRLQGNEQFF
cdr3_nt: TGCGCCAGCAGCTTGAGACTGCAGGGGAATGAGCAGTTCTTC

d_call: -
clone_size: -
v_call: TRBV30
j_call: TRBJ2-4
cdr3_aa: CAWSRDLLAGTKNIQYF
cdr3_nt: TGTGCCTGGAGTCGAGACCTATTGGCGGGGACCAAAAACATTCAGTACTTC

d_call: TRBD1
clone_size: once
v_call: TRBV11-3
j_call: TRBJ1-5
cdr3_aa: CASSLGDGTGKHSNQPQHF
cdr3_nt: TGTGCCAGCAGCTTAGGAGACGGGACAGGAAAGCATAGCAATCAGCCCCAGCATTTT

d_call: -
clone_size: -
v_call: TRBV10-3
j_call: TRBJ1-5
cdr3_aa: CAIASGIHNQPQHF
cdr3_nt: TGTGCCATCGCCAGCGGTATACACAATCAGCCCCAGCATTTT

d_call: -
clone_size: -
v_call: TRBV5-1
j_call: TRBJ2-2
cdr3_aa: CASSLDYTGELFF
cdr3_nt: TGCGCCAGCAGCTTGGACTACACCGGGGAGCTGTTTTTT

d_call: TRBD1
clone_size: -
v_call: TRBV5-4
j_call: TRBJ1-4
cdr3_aa: CASSLQGAVEKLFF
cdr3_nt: TGTGCCAGCAGCTTGCAGGGGGCAGTTGAAAAACTGTTTTTT

d_call: -
clone_size: -
v_call: TRBV2
j_call: TRBJ1-1
cdr3_aa: CASKPQANTEAFF
cdr3_nt: TGTGCCAGCAAACCACAGGCAAACACTGAAGCTTTCTTT

d_call: -
clone_size: once
v_call: TRBV6-6
j_call: TRBJ1-2
cdr3_aa: CASSLSGVGGYTF
cdr3_nt: TGTGCCAGCAGTTTGTCAGGGGTGGGTGGCTACACCTTC

d_call: -
clone_size: -
v_call: TRBV5-5
j_call: TRBJ1-1
cdr3_aa: CASSFRGANTEAFF
cdr3_nt: TGTGCCAGCAGCTTTCGGGGAGCGAACACTGAAGCTTTCTTT

d_call: -
clone_size: -
v_call: TRBV5-6
j_call: TRBJ1-3
cdr3_aa: CASSRYTQSSGNTIYF
cdr3_nt: TGTGCCAGCAGCAGATACACCCAAAGCTCTGGAAACACCATATATTTT

d_call: TRBD1
clone_size: -
v_call: TRBV2
j_call: TRBJ2-1
cdr3_aa: CASSEDRGMNEQFF
cdr3_nt: TGTGCCAGCAGCGAGGACAGGGGGATGAATGAGCAGTTCTTC

d_call: TRBD1
clone_size: -
v_call: TRBV19
j_call: TRBJ1-2
cdr3_aa: CASSMAFRDRGNYGYTF
cdr3_nt: TGTGCCAGTAGTATGGCTTTCCGGGACAGGGGGAACTATGGCTACACCTTC

d_call: -
clone_size: -
v_call: TRBV7-6
j_call: TRBJ2-5
cdr3_aa: CASSRGMVAGRQETQYF
cdr3_nt: TGTGCCAGCAGCCGAGGAATGGTGGCGGGGCGCCAAGAGACCCAGTACTTC

d_call: TRBD2
clone_size: -
v_call: TRBV19
j_call: TRBJ2-2
cdr3_aa: CAGRLAASTGELFF
cdr3_nt: TGTGCCGGTAGACTAGCGGCGAGCACCGGGGAGCTGTTTTTT

d_call: -
clone_size: once
v_call: TRBV10-3
j_call: TRBJ1-5
cdr3_aa: CAISEGNQPQHF
cdr3_nt: TGTGCCATCAGTGAAGGGAATCAGCCCCAGCATTTT

d_call: TRBD1
clone_size: -
v_call: TRBV6-6
j_call: TRBJ1-4
cdr3_aa: CASSYGTGEKLFF
cdr3_nt: TGTGCCAGCAGTTATGGGACAGGAGAAAAACTGTTTTTT